This entry features one T cell receptor (beta chain) sequence. This CDR3 region has 15 residues. CDR1 SGDLS and CDR2 YYNGEE come from the germline V gene. V shed 2 bases, J shed 5 bases, and the junction held 6 bases outside the gene matches. Generated by immunoSEQ multiplex PCR, the TCRdb table keeps only in-frame clones and is missing some. The profile covers under 200,000 clones, with roughly 82% appearing a single time and more than 4.5% taken by the ten largest. The sample belongs to a study of blood T cell repertoires in COVID-19. The clonotype originates from a woman in her fifties or sixties with acute COVID-19. Sequencing was done on a sample of PBMCs or T cells enriched from blood (not recorded which). V gene TRBV9 combines with J gene TRBJ2-2; TRBD1 aligns across 7 bases. The CDR3 region has the DNA TGTGCCAGCAGCGTCACAGGGGACCCAACCGGGGAGCTGTTTTTT. This translates into CASSVTGDPTGELFF.